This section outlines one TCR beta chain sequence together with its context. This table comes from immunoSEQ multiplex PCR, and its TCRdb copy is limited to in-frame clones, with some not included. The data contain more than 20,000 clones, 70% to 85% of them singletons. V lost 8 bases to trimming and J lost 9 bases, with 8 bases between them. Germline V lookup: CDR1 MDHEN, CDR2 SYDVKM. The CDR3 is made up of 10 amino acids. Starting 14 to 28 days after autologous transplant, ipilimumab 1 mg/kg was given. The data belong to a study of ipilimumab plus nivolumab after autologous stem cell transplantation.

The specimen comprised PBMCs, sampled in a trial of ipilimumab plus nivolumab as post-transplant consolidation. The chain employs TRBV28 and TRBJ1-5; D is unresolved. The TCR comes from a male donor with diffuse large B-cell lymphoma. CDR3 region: CASLGSPQHF. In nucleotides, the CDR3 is TGTGCCAGCCTGGGTTCGCCCCAGCATTTT.